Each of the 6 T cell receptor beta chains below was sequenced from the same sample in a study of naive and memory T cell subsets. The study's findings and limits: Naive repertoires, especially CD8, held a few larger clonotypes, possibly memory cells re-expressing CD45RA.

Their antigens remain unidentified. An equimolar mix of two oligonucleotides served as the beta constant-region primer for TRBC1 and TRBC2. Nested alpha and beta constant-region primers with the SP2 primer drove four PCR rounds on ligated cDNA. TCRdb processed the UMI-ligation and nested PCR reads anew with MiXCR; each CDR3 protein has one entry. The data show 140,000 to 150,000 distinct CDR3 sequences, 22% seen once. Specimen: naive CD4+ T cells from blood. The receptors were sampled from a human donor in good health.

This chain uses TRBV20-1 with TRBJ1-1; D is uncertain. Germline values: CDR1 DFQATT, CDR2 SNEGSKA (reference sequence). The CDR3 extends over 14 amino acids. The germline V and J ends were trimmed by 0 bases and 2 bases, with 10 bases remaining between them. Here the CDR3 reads CSARDPGANTEAFF. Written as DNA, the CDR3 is TGCAGTGCTAGAGACCCGGGAGCCAACACTGAAGCTTTCTTT.

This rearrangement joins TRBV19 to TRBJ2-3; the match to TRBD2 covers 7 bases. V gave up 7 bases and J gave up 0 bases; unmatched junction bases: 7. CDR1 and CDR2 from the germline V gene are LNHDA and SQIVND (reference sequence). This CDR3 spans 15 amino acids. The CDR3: CASKVPSGSTDTQYF. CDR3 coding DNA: TGTGCCAGTAAAGTTCCTAGCGGAAGCACAGATACGCAGTATTTT.

The CDR3 nucleotides read TGTGCCAGCTCACCAGTTCAGCCAGGGTCCGGTCAAGAGACCCAGTACTTC. This sequence encodes CASSPVQPGSGQETQYF. The chain joins TRBV18 to TRBJ2-5; a possible D gene is TRBD1 (5 bases). The CDR3 totals 17 residues. V was clipped by 2 bases and J by 2 bases, with 18 bases between them. Per germline, CDR1 KGHSH and CDR2 LQKENI.

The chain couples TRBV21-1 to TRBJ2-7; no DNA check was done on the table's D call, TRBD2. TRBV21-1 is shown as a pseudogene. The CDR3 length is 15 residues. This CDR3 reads CASSKDWGGRYEQYF. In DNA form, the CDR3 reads TGTGCCAGCAGCAAAGATTGGGGCGGGAGGTACGAGCAGTACTTC.

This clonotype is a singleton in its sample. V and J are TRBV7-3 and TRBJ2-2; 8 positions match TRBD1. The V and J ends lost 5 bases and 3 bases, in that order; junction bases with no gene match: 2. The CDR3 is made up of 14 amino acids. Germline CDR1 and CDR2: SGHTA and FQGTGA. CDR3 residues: CASSVTGDTGELFF. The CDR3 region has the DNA TGTGCCAGCAGCGTGACAGGGGACACCGGGGAGCTGTTTTTT.

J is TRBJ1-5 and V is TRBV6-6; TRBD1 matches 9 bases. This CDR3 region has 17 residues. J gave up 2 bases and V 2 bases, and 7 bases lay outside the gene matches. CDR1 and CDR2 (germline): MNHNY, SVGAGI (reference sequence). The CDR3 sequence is CASSYGQGKVGNQPQHF. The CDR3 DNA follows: TGTGCCAGCAGTTACGGACAGGGGAAGGTGGGCAATCAGCCCCAGCATTTT.